Below, 28 T cell receptor beta chains from the same sample are listed, as sequenced in a study of neurological immune-mediated disorders (dated by TCRdb to 2018 to 2020). Library preparation was by 5' RACE. The reads were generated on an Illumina HiSeq 2500. TCRdb redid the processing of the public reads, applying fastp at Q25 and MiXCR, and retained in-frame beta chains. Every distinct CDR3 protein forms one entry, paired with its most common genes and DNA. This sample has 80,000 or so distinct CDR3 sequences in its table, and roughly 9.5% of those were observed once. The ten largest clones take up 1.5% to 2% of the sample. The sequencing input was PBMCs. Receptors were obtained from a man aged 50-60 years in good health.

This clonotype was observed many times. The V and J genes are TRBV20-1 and TRBJ2-5; D may be TRBD1 (5 bases). Germline CDR1 is DFQATT and CDR2 is SNEGSKA (reference sequence). The CDR3 loop spans 16 amino acids. Trimming pared 0 bases from V and 4 bases from J, leaving 18 bases between. The CDR3 DNA sequence: TGCAGTGCTAGAGATCCTCGCAGGGAACCTGTAGAGACCCAGTACTTC. As protein: CSARDPRREPVETQYF.

This clonotype was counted ten times or more. CDR3 coding DNA: TGTGCCAGCAGGTATAGGACCCCGGGGACTGAAGCTTTCTTT. It yields the protein CASRYRTPGTEAFF. V usage is TRBV28 and J usage is TRBJ1-1; D call uncertain. The germline V gene has CDR1 MDHEN and CDR2 SYDVKM. Trimming pared 6 bases from V and 5 bases from J, leaving 16 bases between. The CDR3 totals 14 residues.

This clonotype was counted many times. The V call is TRBV4-2, the J call TRBJ2-1, with 7 positions matching TRBD1. V lost 2 bases to trimming and J lost 4 bases; unmatched junction nucleotides: 5. Germline CDR1 reads LGHNA; CDR2 reads YNFKEQ. The CDR3 is made up of 15 amino acids. The CDR3: CASSQPGQNYNEQFF. CDR3 coding DNA: TGTGCCAGCAGCCAACCGGGACAGAATTACAATGAGCAGTTCTTC.

V gene TRBV11-2 combines with J gene TRBJ2-2; D is perhaps TRBD1 (5 bases). With 6 bases removed from V and 2 bases from J, the gap between germline ends came to 10 bases. CDR1 and CDR2 from the germline V gene are SGHAT and FQNNGV. The CDR3 has 14 amino acids. This CDR3 reads CASRLQVNTGELFF. In nucleotides, the CDR3 is TGTGCCAGCAGACTACAGGTTAACACCGGGGAGCTGTTTTTT.

This clonotype was observed many times. V is TRBV29-1 and J is TRBJ2-7; 9 bases agree with TRBD2. J was trimmed by 4 bases and V by 4 bases; bases with no gene match: 23. The CDR3 contains 19 residues. Germline V gene sequence: CDR1 SQVTM, CDR2 ANQGSEA. CDR3 DNA sequence: TGCAGCGTTGTCATTATGAGGGGCCGACTAGCGGAGGGTTTTTACGAGCAGTACTTC. The encoded protein is CSVVIMRGRLAEGFYEQYF.

This chain joins TRBV5-1 and TRBJ2-5, with D unresolved. Looked up from germline, CDR1 is SGHRS and CDR2 is YFSETQ. The CDR3 has 18 amino acids. Deletions cut 4 bases from V and 4 bases from J, with 26 bases between. In nucleotides, the CDR3 is TGCGCCAGCAGCCCTCACCAGGCACCGGGTCCCGTCCCAGAGACCCAGTACTTC. Residues: CASSPHQAPGPVPETQYF.

This clonotype has a count of ten or more. The rearrangement joins TRBV5-1 to TRBJ1-4, with 7 bases fitting TRBD1. Germline CDR1 SGHRS, CDR2 YFSETQ. The CDR3 is 14 amino acids. V shed 0 bases and J 7 bases; nucleotides not matched to a gene: 3. The CDR3 protein is CASSLEGAGEKLFF. As DNA, the CDR3 is TGCGCCAGCAGCTTGGAGGGGGCGGGTGAAAAACTGTTTTTT.

Ten or more counts support this clonotype. V gene TRBV19 combines with J gene TRBJ2-1; TRBD2 agrees at 13 bases. The V gene end was trimmed by 8 bases and the J gene end by 7 bases; junction bases not matched to a gene: 8. The CDR3 covers 15 residues. Germline CDR1 is LNHDA and CDR2 is SQIVND (reference sequence). CDR3 amino acids: CASDLTSGRNNEQFF. The DNA for the CDR3 is TGTGCCAGTGATTTGACTAGCGGGAGGAATAATGAGCAGTTCTTC.

This clonotype was observed at least ten times. The chain recombines TRBV12-3 or TRBV12-4 with TRBJ2-7; TRBD1 matches at 8 bases. Germline trimming cut 6 bases from V and 0 bases from J; bases unmatched to any gene: 10. This CDR3 comprises 16 residues. The CDR3, as DNA: TGTGCCAGCAGCCGTGGGGGGACAGGAAGCTCCTACGAGCAGTACTTC. As protein: CASSRGGTGSSYEQYF.

This clonotype came up many times. This chain connects TRBV7-9 to TRBJ2-5, with D tentatively TRBD1 (5 bases). Germline-derived CDR1 and CDR2 are SEHNR and FQNEAQ (reference sequence). Between the trimmed V and J ends, which lost 3 bases and 3 bases, there was a span of 8 bases. CDR3 length: 13 amino acids. The CDR3 coding sequence is TGTGCCAGCAGCTTTCAGGGTAAAGAGACCCAGTACTTC. Protein: CASSFQGKETQYF.

V is TRBV7-2 and J is TRBJ1-3; no reliable D call. This CDR3 region has 16 residues. Germline CDR1 SGHTA, CDR2 FQGNSA. Trimming removed 5 bases from V and 0 bases from J, with 14 bases in between. The CDR3 is CASSPMSGSSGNTIYF. For the CDR3, the DNA is TGTGCCAGCAGCCCCATGAGCGGGAGCTCTGGAAACACCATATATTTT. Full variable domain (remainder filled in from reference TRBV7-2 and TRBJ1-3): GAGVSQSPSNKVTEKGKDVELRCDPISGHTALYWYRQSLGQGLEFLIYFQGNSAPDKSGLPSDRFSAERTGGSVSTLTIQRTQQEDSAVYLCASSPMSGSSGNTIYFGEGSWLTVV.

This clonotype was detected many times. The gene calls are TRBV6-2 or TRBV6-3 and TRBJ1-2; TRBD1 aligns across 8 bases. From germline, CDR1 is MNHEY and CDR2 SVGEGT. CDR3 length: 14 residues. V dropped 5 bases and J dropped 4; count of bases not matched to a gene: 6. The CDR3 here is CASSLGQGGYGYTF. CDR3 bases: TGTGCCAGCAGTCTCGGACAGGGTGGCTATGGCTACACCTTC.

The chain is built from TRBV28 and TRBJ1-2, with no clear D. Germline CDR1 MDHEN, CDR2 SYDVKM. The CDR3 is 11 amino acids. The germline V and J ends were trimmed by 8 bases and 3 bases, with 7 bases remaining between them. The CDR3 DNA reads as TGTGCCAGCGGACCTTACTATGGCTACACCTTC. Residues: CASGPYYGYTF.

This clonotype was found many times. This chain connects TRBV7-9 to TRBJ2-1, with D tentatively TRBD1 (5 bases). The CDR3 extends over 13 amino acids. Between the trimmed V and J ends, which lost 7 bases and 13 bases, there was a span of 20 bases. Per germline, CDR1 SEHNR and CDR2 FQNEAQ (reference sequence). The CDR3 DNA sequence: TGTGCCAGCACCTCGGTGGCTGGGGCGGCCCAGTTCTTC. Protein sequence: CASTSVAGAAQFF.

This clonotype has at least ten counts. This chain connects TRBV9 to TRBJ1-2, with D unclear. V was shortened by 2 bases and J by 5 bases, with 10 bases between the two germline ends. Per germline, CDR1 SGDLS and CDR2 YYNGEE. This CDR3 is built from 13 residues. This CDR3 is CASSVDEEYGYTF. The CDR3 DNA sequence: TGTGCCAGCAGCGTTGACGAGGAATATGGCTACACCTTC.

This clonotype was observed many times. The V and J genes are TRBV28 and TRBJ2-1; a possible D gene is TRBD1 (6 bases). Per the germline V gene, CDR1 is MDHEN and CDR2 is SYDVKM. V was shortened by 3 bases and J by 6 bases, with 12 bases between the two germline ends. The CDR3 is 14 amino acids. The DNA for the CDR3 is TGTGCCAGCAGTTTGCAGGGGTTCGGCAATGAGCAGTTCTTC. This encodes CASSLQGFGNEQFF.

As to this clonotype: A much more abundant neighbour one base away suggests this may be a read error. The chain carries TRBV10-1 and TRBJ2-3, with 11 nucleotides matching TRBD2. The CDR3 consists of 16 residues. V was pared by 0 bases and J by 5 bases, with 4 bases of the junction left unmatched. Germline V gene data show CDR1 as WNHNN and CDR2 as SYGVQD (reference sequence). The CDR3 loop reads CASSESRLAGQDTQYF. The CDR3 DNA sequence: TGCGCCAGCAGTGAGTCGCGACTAGCGGGGCAAGATACGCAGTATTTT.

In this sample, this clonotype turned up many times. The V gene is TRBV4-2, the J gene TRBJ2-7, with 7 bases matching TRBD1. The J segment lost 3 bases and the V segment lost 1 base, leaving 6 bases of the junction unmatched. The CDR3 has 15 residues. Germline V CDR1 and CDR2: LGHNA, YNFKEQ. The CDR3 loop reads CASSQAAGGVYEQYF. CDR3 in DNA: TGTGCCAGCAGCCAAGCCGCAGGGGGAGTCTACGAGCAGTACTTC.

This clonotype was observed at least ten times. The chain carries TRBV5-6 and TRBJ2-2, with 7 bases matching TRBD2. This CDR3 comprises 16 residues. Germline V CDR1 and CDR2: SGHDT, YYEEEE. Trimming took 5 bases from V and 6 from J; bases not matched to a gene: 13. The CDR3 loop reads CASRPRVAGFSGELFF. Written as DNA, the CDR3 is TGTGCCAGCAGGCCCAGAGTAGCGGGTTTCTCCGGGGAGCTGTTTTTT.

This clonotype has at least ten counts. The chain uses TRBV12-3 or TRBV12-4 and TRBJ1-1; possible D gene TRBD1, 5 bases. Trimming removed 3 bases at V and 4 bases at J, with 15 bases between. The CDR3 contains 15 residues. The CDR3 coding sequence is TGTGCCAGCAGTTTCGCCGGGGTGGGGACCACTGAAGCTTTCTTT. This codes for CASSFAGVGTTEAFF.

This clonotype came up many times. The chain couples TRBV20-1 to TRBJ2-3; 8 nucleotides align to TRBD2. J was trimmed by 4 bases and V by 6 bases; bases with no gene match: 15. The CDR3 consists of 16 residues. From germline, CDR1 is DFQATT and CDR2 SNEGSKA (reference sequence). DNA of the CDR3: TGCAGTGCCGATCCAAACGGGGGGGCCAGGGCAGATACGCAGTATTTT. This codes for CSADPNGGARADTQYF.

In its sample, this clonotype was seen many times. The chain employs TRBV20-1 and TRBJ2-3; 9 bases are shared with TRBD2. CDR3 length: 16 residues. Per the germline V gene, CDR1 is DFQATT and CDR2 is SNEGSKA (reference sequence). J lost 0 bases, V lost 4 bases, and 8 bases had no gene match. The CDR3 loop is CSAISSGVSSTDTQYF. CDR3 DNA: TGCAGTGCTATCTCTAGCGGGGTTTCTAGCACAGATACGCAGTATTTT.

This clonotype was observed a handful of times. This sequence joins TRBV19 and TRBJ2-2; 12 bases are a match to TRBD2. The ends lost 4 bases at V and 5 bases at J; junction bases unmatched: 5. The CDR3 has 16 amino acids. Per germline, CDR1 LNHDA and CDR2 SQIVND (reference sequence). In DNA, the CDR3 is TGTGCCAGTAGTAGCACTAGCGGGAGGAGGACCGGGGAGCTGTTTTTT. It is translated as CASSSTSGRRTGELFF.

This clonotype was counted at least ten times. The V gene is TRBV6-6, the J gene TRBJ1-2; 7 bases align to TRBD1. Looked up from germline, CDR1 is MNHNY and CDR2 is SVGAGI (reference sequence). The CDR3 extends over 17 amino acids. Losses at the gene ends were 2 bases for V and 2 bases for J; bases not matched to a gene: 11. The DNA of the CDR3 is TGTGCCAGCAGTTACCCGACAGGGCCCGGTAGGAACTATGGCTACACCTTC. Its translation: CASSYPTGPGRNYGYTF.

In this sample, this clonotype turned up many times. The chain employs TRBV5-1 and TRBJ2-3; either TRBD1 or TRBD2 may fit D (5 bases each). The V and J ends lost 1 base and 1 base respectively, with 7 bases between them. CDR3 length equals 14 residues. Germline V gene data show CDR1 as SGHRS and CDR2 as YFSETQ. The CDR3 sequence is CASSLLGGTDTQYF. The DNA for the CDR3 is TGCGCCAGCAGCTTGTTGGGGGGCACAGATACGCAGTATTTT. The whole variable domain, remainder taken from reference TRBV5-1 and TRBJ2-3, is KAGVTQTPRYLIKTRGQQVTLSCSPISGHRSVSWYQQTPGQGLQFLFEYFSETQRNKGNFPGRFSGRQFSNSRSEMNVSTLELGDSALYLCASSLLGGTDTQYFGPGTRLTVL.

Concerning this clonotype itself: Relative to the germline gene, one junction end is altered; a read error may explain this. The rearrangement links TRBV20-1 to TRBJ1-6; D not certain. The CDR3 extends over 14 amino acids. The V gene's germline CDR1 is DFQATT and CDR2 SNEGSKA (reference sequence). CDR3 loop: CSFPWAGGNSHLHF. The CDR3 DNA follows: TGCAGTTTTCCCTGGGCGGGAGGTAATTCACACCTCCACTTT.

This clonotype was observed many times. The chain couples TRBV6-2 or TRBV6-3 to TRBJ2-7; TRBD1 matches 10 bases. Germline CDR1 and CDR2: MNHEY and SVGEGT. There are 14 residues in the CDR3. Germline trimming cut 6 bases from V and 5 bases from J; bases unmatched to any gene: 7. CDR3 loop: CASSRGQGINEQYF. CDR3 DNA sequence: TGTGCCAGCAGCCGGGGACAGGGGATCAACGAGCAGTACTTC.

At least ten counts were recorded for this clonotype. The chain links TRBV20-1 to TRBJ2-3; 7 positions match TRBD2. Germline V gene lookup returns CDR1 DFQATT and CDR2 SNEGSKA (reference sequence). This CDR3 comprises 15 residues. The ends lost 3 bases at V and 2 bases at J; junction bases unmatched: 8. As DNA, the CDR3 is TGCAGTGCTAGGGCCACTAGCGTGATCACAGATACGCAGTATTTT. This sequence encodes CSARATSVITDTQYF.